This T cell receptor (beta chain) emerged from a study of T cell repertoires in cytomegalovirus infection. On the study more broadly: CMV epitopes used comprised recently identified HLA-C-restricted ones and well-studied HLA-B-restricted ones. Based on public TCR beta signatures, there were indications of CMV infection and of a matching HLA type. Study outcomes and limitations: CMV-specific TCR beta clonotypes restricted by HLA-C dominated the ex vivo response.

One entry per CDR3 protein results from TCRdb running MiXCR on the reads. Altogether fewer than 900,000 distinct CDR3 sequences are present, around 29% being singletons, with the ten largest covering around 14%. This clonotype was observed a handful of times. Its specificity is not known. CDR3 size: 18 residues. Trimming removed 5 bases from V and 1 base from J; junction bases left unmatched: 11. V gene TRBV12-3 or TRBV12-4 combines with J gene TRBJ2-3; 11 bases match TRBD1. The receptor comes from a human donor in good health (CMV status not recorded). Some clones in this sample may be carry-over from other donors' samples. The specimen comprised cultured CD8+ T cells from PBMCs, sampled from culture after CMV antigen stimulation. The CDR3 reads CASSQPGQGVVGTDTQYF. In DNA form, the CDR3 reads TGTGCCAGCAGTCAGCCGGGACAGGGGGTTGTCGGCACAGATACGCAGTATTTT.